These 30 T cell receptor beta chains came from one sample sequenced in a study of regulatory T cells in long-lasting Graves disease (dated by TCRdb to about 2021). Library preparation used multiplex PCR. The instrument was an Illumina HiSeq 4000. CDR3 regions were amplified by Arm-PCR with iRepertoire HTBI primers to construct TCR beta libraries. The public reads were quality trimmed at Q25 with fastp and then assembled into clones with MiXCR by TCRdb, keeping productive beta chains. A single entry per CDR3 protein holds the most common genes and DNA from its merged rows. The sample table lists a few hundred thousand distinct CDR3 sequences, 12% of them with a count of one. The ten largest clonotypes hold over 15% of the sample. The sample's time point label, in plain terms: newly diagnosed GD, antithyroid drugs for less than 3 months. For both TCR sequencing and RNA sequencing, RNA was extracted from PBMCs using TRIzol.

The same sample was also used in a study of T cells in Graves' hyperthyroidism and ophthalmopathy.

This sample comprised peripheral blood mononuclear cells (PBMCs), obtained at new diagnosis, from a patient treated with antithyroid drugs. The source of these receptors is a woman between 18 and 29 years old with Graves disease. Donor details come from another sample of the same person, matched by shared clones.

In DNA form, the CDR3 reads TGTGCCAGCAGCTCTAGCGGCCGGGAGACCCAGTACTTC. Protein product: CASSSSGRETQYF. This sequence joins TRBV7-3 and TRBJ2-5; 7 bases map to TRBD2. This CDR3 is built from 13 residues. V shed 4 bases and J 5 bases; nucleotides not matched to a gene: 4. CDR1 is SGHTA, CDR2 FQGTGA, per germline.

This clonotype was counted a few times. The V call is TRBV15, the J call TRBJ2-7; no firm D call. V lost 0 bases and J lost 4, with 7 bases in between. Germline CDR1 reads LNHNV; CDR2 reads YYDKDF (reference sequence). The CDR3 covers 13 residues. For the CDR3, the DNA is TGTGCCACCAGCAGAGATGTAGGGTACGAGCAGTACTTC. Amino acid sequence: CATSRDVGYEQYF.

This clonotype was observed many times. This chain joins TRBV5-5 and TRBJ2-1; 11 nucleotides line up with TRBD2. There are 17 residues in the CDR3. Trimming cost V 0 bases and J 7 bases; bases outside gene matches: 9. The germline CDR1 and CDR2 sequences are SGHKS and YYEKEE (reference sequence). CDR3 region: CASSLVVTSGRGNEQFF. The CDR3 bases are TGTGCCAGCAGCTTGGTAGTAACTAGCGGGAGAGGAAATGAGCAGTTCTTC. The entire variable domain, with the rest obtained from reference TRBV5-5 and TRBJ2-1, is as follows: DAGVTQSPTHLIKTRGQQVTLRCSPISGHKSVSWYQQVLGQGPQFIFQYYEKEERGRGNFPDRFSARQFPNYSSELNVNALLLGDSALYLCASSLVVTSGRGNEQFFGPGTRLTVL.

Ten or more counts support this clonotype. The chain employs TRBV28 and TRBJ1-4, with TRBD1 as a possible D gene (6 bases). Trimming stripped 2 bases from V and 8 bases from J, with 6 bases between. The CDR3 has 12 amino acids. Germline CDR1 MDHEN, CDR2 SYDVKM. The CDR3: CASSLRGEKLFF. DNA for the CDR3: TGTGCCAGCAGTTTAAGGGGGGAAAAACTGTTTTTT. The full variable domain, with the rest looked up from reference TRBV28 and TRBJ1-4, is DVKVTQSSRYLVKRTGEKVFLECVQDMDHENMFWYRQDPGLGLRLIYFSYDVKMKEKGDIPEGYSVSREKKERFSLILESASTNQTSMYLCASSLRGEKLFFGSGTQLSVL.

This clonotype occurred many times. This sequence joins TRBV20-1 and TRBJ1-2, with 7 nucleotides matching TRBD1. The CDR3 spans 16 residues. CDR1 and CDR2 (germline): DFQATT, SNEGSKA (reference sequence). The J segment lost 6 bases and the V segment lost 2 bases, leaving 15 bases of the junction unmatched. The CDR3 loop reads CSARPPDRAGGNGYTF. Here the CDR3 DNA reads TGCAGTGCTAGACCTCCCGACAGGGCTGGGGGAAATGGCTACACCTTC.

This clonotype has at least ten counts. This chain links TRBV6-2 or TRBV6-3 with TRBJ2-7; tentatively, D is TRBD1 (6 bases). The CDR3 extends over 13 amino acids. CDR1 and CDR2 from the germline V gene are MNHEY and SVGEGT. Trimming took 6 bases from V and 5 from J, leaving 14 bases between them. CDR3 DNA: TGTGCCAGCAGGGACAGTCAGCAACACGAGCAGTACGTC. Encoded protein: CASRDSQQHEQYV.

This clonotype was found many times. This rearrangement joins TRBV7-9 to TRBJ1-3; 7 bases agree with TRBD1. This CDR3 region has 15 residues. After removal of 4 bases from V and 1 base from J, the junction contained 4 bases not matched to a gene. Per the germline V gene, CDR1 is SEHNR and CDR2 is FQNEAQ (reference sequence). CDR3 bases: TGTGCCAGCAGCTCGATGGGACAGTCTGGAAACACCATATATTTT. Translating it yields CASSSMGQSGNTIYF.

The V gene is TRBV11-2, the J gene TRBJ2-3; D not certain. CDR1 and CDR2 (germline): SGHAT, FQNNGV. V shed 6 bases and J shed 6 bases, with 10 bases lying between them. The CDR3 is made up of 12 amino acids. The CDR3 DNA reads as TGTGCCAGCAGGATGATAGGCGATACGCAGTATTTT. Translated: CASRMIGDTQYF.

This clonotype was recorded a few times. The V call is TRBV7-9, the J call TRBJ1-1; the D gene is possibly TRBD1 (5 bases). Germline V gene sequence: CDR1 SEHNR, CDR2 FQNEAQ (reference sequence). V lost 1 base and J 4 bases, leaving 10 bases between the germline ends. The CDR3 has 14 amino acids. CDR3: CASSLGGGSTEAFF. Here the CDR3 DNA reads TGTGCCAGCAGCTTAGGGGGCGGGAGCACTGAAGCTTTCTTT.

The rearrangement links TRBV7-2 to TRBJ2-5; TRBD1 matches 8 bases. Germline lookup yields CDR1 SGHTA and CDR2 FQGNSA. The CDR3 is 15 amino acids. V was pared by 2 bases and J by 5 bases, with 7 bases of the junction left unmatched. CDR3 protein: CASSLQTGEVETQYF. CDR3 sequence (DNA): TGTGCCAGCAGCTTACAGACAGGGGAGGTCGAGACCCAGTACTTC. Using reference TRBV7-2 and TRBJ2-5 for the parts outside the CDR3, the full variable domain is GAGVSQSPSNKVTEKGKDVELRCDPISGHTALYWYRQSLGQGLEFLIYFQGNSAPDKSGLPSDRFSAERTGGSVSTLTIQRTQQEDSAVYLCASSLQTGEVETQYFGPGTRLLVL.

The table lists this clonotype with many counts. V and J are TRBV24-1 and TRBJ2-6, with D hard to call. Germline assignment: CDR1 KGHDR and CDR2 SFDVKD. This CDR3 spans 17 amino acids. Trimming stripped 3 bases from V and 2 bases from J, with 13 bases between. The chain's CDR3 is CATSDPARRAGANVLTF. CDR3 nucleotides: TGTGCCACCAGTGATCCCGCCCGCCGGGCTGGGGCCAACGTCCTGACTTTC.

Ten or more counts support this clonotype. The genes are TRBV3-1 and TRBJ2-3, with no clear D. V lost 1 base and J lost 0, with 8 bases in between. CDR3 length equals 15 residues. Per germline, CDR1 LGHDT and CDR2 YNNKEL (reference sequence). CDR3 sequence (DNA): TGTGCCAGCAGCCAAGGATTGAGAAGCACAGATACGCAGTATTTT. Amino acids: CASSQGLRSTDTQYF.

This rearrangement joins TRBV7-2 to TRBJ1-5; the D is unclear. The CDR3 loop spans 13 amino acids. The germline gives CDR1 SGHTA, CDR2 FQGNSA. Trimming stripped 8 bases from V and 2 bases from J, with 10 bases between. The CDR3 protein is CASAWVGNQPQHF. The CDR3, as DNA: TGTGCCAGCGCTTGGGTGGGCAATCAGCCCCAGCATTTT.

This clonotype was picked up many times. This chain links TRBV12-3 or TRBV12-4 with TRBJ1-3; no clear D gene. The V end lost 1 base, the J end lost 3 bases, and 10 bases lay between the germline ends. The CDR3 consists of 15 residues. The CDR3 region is CASSLVRANGNTIYF. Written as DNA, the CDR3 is TGTGCCAGCAGTTTAGTGAGAGCTAATGGAAACACCATATATTTT.

CDR3 residues: CASSWDREGYTF. Written as DNA, the CDR3 is TGTGCCAGCTCATGGGACCGGGAAGGCTACACCTTC. This rearrangement joins TRBV18 to TRBJ1-2; possibly TRBD1 for D (5 bases). V gave up 5 bases and J gave up 8 bases, with 12 bases separating them. The CDR3 length is 12 residues. Germline values: CDR1 KGHSH, CDR2 LQKENI.

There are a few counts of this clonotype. The CDR3 DNA reads TGTGCCAGCAGCTTAAGCGGGCCCCTCGAGGCGCAGTATTTT. As protein: CASSLSGPLEAQYF. The J gene is TRBJ2-3, the V gene TRBV7-9; perhaps TRBD2 as D (6 bases). This CDR3 contains 14 residues. Germline V gene sequence: CDR1 SEHNR, CDR2 FQNEAQ (reference sequence). V was shortened by 2 bases and J by 10 bases, with 16 bases between the two germline ends.

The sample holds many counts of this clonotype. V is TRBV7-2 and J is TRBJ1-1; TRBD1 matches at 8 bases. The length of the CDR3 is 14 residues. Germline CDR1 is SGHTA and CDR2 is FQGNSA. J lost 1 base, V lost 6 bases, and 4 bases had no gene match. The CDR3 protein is CASRTDRANTEAFF. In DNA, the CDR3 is TGTGCCAGCAGAACGGACAGGGCGAACACTGAAGCTTTCTTT.

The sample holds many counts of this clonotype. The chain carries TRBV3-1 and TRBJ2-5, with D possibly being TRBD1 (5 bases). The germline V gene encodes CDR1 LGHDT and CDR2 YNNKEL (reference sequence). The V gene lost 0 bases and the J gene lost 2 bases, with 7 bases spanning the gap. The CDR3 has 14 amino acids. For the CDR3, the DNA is TGTGCCAGCAGCCAAGACCAGGGTCAAGAGACCCAGTACTTC. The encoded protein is CASSQDQGQETQYF.

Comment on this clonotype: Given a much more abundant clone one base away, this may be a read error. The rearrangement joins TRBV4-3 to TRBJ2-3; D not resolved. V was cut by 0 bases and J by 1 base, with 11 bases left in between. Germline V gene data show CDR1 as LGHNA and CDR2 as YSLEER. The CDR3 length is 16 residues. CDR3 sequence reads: CASSQDIKHGTDTQYF. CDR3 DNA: TGCGCCAGCAGCCAAGATATTAAACATGGCACAGATACGCAGTATTTT.

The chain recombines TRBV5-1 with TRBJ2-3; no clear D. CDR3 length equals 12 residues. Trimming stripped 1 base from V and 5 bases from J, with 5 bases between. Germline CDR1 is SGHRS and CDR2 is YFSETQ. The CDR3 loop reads CASSLLIDTQYF. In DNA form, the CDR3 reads TGCGCCAGCAGCTTGTTGATAGATACGCAGTATTTT.

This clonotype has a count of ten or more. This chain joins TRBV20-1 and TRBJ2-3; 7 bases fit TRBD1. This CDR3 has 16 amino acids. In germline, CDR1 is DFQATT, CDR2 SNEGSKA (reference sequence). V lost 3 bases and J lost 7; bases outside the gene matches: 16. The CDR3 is CSASSGETGTMYTQYF. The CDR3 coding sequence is TGCAGTGCTAGCAGTGGAGAGACAGGGACGATGTATACGCAGTATTTT.

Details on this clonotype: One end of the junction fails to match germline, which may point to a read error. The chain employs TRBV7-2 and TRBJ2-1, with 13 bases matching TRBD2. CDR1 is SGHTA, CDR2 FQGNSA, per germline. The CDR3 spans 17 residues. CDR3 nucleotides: TGTGCCAGCATCAGCGGACTAGCGGGGGAAAAATACAGTGAGCAGTTCTTC. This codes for CASISGLAGEKYSEQFF.

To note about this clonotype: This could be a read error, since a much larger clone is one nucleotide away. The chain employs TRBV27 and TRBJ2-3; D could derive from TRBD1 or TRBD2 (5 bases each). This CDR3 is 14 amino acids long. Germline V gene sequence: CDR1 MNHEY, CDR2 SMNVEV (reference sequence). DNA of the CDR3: TGTGCCAGCAGTTTTGGGGGACCGGCAGATGCGCAGTATTTT. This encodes CASSFGGPADAQYF.

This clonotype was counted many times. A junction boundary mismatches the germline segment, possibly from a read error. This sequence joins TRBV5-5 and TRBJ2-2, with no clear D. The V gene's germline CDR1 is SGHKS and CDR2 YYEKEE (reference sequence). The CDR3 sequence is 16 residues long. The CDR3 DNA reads TGCGCCAGCAGCTTGACGGATTCCGTACGAAGTATTGAGCTGTTTTTT. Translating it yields CASSLTDSVRSIELFF. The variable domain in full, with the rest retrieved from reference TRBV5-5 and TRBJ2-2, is DAGVTQSPTHLIKTRGQQVTLRCSPISGHKSVSWYQQVLGQGPQFIFQYYEKEERGRGNFPDRFSARQFPNYSSELNVNALLLGDSALYLCASSLTDSVRSIELFFGEGSRLTVL.

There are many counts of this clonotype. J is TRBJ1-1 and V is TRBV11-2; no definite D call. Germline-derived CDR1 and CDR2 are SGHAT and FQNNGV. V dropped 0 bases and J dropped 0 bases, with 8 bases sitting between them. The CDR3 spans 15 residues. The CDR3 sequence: CASSLDGNLNTEAFF. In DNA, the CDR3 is TGTGCCAGCAGCTTAGACGGGAATTTGAACACTGAAGCTTTCTTT.

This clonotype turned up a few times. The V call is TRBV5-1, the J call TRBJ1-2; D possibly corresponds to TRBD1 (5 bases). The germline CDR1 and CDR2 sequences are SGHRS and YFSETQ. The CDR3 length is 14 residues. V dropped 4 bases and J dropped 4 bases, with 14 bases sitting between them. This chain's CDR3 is CASSPRAGTYGYTF. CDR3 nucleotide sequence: TGCGCCAGCAGCCCCAGGGCGGGGACCTATGGCTACACCTTC.

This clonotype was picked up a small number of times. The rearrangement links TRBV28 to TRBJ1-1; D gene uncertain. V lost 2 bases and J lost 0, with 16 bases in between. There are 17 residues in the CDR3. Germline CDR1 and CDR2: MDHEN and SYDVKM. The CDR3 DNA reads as TGTGCCAGCAGTTTAAGGCATGGCCCCCTCATGAACACTGAAGCTTTCTTT. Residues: CASSLRHGPLMNTEAFF.

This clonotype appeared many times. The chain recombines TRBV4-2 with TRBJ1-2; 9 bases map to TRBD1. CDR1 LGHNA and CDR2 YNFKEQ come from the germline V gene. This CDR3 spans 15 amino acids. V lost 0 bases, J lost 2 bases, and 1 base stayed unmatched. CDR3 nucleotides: TGTGCCAGCAGCCAAGAGGGGACAGGGAACTATGGCTACACCTTC. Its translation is CASSQEGTGNYGYTF.

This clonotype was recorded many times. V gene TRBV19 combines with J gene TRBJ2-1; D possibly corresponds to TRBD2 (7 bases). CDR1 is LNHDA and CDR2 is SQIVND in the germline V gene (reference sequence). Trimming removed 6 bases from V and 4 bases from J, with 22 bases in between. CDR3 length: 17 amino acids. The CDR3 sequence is CASRGGLRGQRYNEQFF. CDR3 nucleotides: TGTGCCAGTAGGGGGGGGCTACGGGGGCAACGGTACAATGAGCAGTTCTTC.

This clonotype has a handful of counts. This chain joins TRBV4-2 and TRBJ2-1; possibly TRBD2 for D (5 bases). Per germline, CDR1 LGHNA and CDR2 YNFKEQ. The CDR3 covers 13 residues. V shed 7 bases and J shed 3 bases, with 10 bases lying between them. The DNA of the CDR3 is TGTGCCAGCACCACCCGGGACTACAATGAGCAGTTCTTC. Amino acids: CASTTRDYNEQFF.